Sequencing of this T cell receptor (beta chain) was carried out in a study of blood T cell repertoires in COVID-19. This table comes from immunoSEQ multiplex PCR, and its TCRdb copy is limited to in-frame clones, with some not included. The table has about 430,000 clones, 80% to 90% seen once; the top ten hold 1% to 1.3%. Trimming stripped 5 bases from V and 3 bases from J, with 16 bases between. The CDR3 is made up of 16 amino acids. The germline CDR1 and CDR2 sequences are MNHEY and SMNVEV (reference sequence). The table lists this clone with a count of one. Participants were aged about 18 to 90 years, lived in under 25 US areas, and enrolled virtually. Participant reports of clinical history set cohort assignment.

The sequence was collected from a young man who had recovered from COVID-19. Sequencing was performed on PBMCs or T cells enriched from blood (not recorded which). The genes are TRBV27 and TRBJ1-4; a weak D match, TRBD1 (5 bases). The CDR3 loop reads CASSTGLPGANEKLFF. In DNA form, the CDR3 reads TGTGCCAGCAGTACGGGACTGCCGGGGGCTAATGAAAAACTGTTTTTT.